A single sample gave rise to the 23 T cell receptor beta chains below, sequenced in a study of OX40 agonist ivuxolimab in advanced cancers. Profiled with immunoSEQ multiplex PCR; TCRdb holds only in-frame clones, not every one. Here the sample spans 55,000 to 70,000 clones, around 84% being singletons. The sequencing used CD4+ or CD8+ T cells sorted from blood, collected in a trial of the OX40 agonist ivuxolimab. The receptors originated from an adult with an advanced solid tumor such as melanoma, head and neck, liver or kidney cancer.

The chain has TRBV5-6 and TRBJ2-2; no definite D call. The CDR3 spans 16 residues. Germline values: CDR1 SGHDT, CDR2 YYEEEE. V lost 1 base and J 3 bases, leaving 13 bases between the germline ends. The CDR3 DNA reads TGTGCCAGCAGCTTGTTGGCCGGAAAACACACCGGGGAGCTGTTTTTT. Translated, it gives CASSLLAGKHTGELFF.

The genes are TRBV6-1 and TRBJ1-4, with 11 bases lining up with TRBD1. Unmatched junction bases numbered 10, after V lost 7 bases and J lost 12 bases. This CDR3 has 14 residues. Germline CDR1 and CDR2: MNHNS and SASEGT. CDR3 in amino acids: CASTSRTGGGQLFF. The CDR3 DNA reads TGTGCCAGCACGAGTCGGACAGGGGGCGGCCAACTGTTTTTT.

The gene calls are TRBV11-1 and TRBJ1-6; 8 bases fit TRBD1. Per germline, CDR1 SGHAT and CDR2 FQDESV (reference sequence). V shed 3 bases, J shed 6 bases, and the junction held 1 base outside the gene matches. CDR3 length: 14 residues. The CDR3 DNA sequence: TGTGCCAGCAGCTTTACAGGGGGTAATTCACCCCTCCACTTT. Translated, it gives CASSFTGGNSPLHF.

This clone was recorded only once. The gene calls are TRBV7-9 and TRBJ1-5; D is uncertain. Germline lookup yields CDR1 SEHNR and CDR2 FQNEAQ (reference sequence). This CDR3 is 13 amino acids long. The germline V and J ends were trimmed by 1 base and 7 bases, with 8 bases remaining between them. The CDR3 here is CASSLGGMQPQHF. CDR3 nucleotide sequence: TGTGCCAGCAGCTTAGGGGGAATGCAGCCCCAGCATTTT.

This chain joins TRBV28 and TRBJ2-3; 8 nucleotides align to TRBD1. Germline V lookup: CDR1 MDHEN, CDR2 SYDVKM. The V segment lost 2 bases and the J segment 2 bases; nucleotides outside the gene matches: 6. The CDR3 is made up of 16 amino acids. The CDR3 DNA sequence: TGTGCCAGCAGTTTAGGACAGGGAGCCGCCACAGATACGCAGTATTTT. This codes for CASSLGQGAATDTQYF.

The chain uses TRBV2 and TRBJ2-6; D is possibly TRBD1 (6 bases). The CDR3 runs to 17 residues. Germline lookup yields CDR1 SNHLY and CDR2 FYNNEI. Trimming took off 6 bases at V and 2 bases at J, with 17 bases between the two ends. This CDR3 is CASSLQGMVAGANVLTF. The CDR3, as DNA: TGTGCCAGCAGCCTACAGGGAATGGTAGCTGGGGCCAACGTCCTGACTTTC.

This sequence joins TRBV9 and TRBJ1-3; 8 bases agree with TRBD1. The germline CDR1 and CDR2 sequences are SGDLS and YYNGEE. V lost 3 bases and J lost 7; bases outside the gene matches: 6. CDR3 length: 14 residues. Here the CDR3 DNA reads TGTGCCAGCAGCGCCTTGACAGGGGCGAACACCATATATTTT. Encoded protein: CASSALTGANTIYF.

The V and J genes are TRBV9 and TRBJ2-5; D gene unclear. CDR1 SGDLS and CDR2 YYNGEE come from the germline V gene. CDR3 size: 15 residues. The V end was cut by 2 bases, the J end by 5 bases, with 16 bases between. CDR3 loop: CASSVSPGLEETQYF. The CDR3 bases are TGTGCCAGCAGCGTTAGCCCGGGCTTAGAGGAGACCCAGTACTTC.

The chain uses TRBV9 and TRBJ2-3, with 12 bases aligning to TRBD2. Germline V gene sequence: CDR1 SGDLS, CDR2 YYNGEE. The V and J ends lost 3 bases and 6 bases, in that order; junction bases with no gene match: 2. The CDR3 sequence is 14 residues long. The CDR3 nucleotides read TGTGCCAGCAGCGGGACTAGCGGGGCGGATACGCAGTATTTT. Protein: CASSGTSGADTQYF. The complete variable domain, with remaining parts taken from reference TRBV9 and TRBJ2-3, reads DSGVTQTPKHLITATGQRVTLRCSPRSGDLSVYWYQQSLDQGLQFLIQYYNGEERAKGNILERFSAQQFPDLHSELNLSSLELGDSALYFCASSGTSGADTQYFGPGTRLTVL.

This rearrangement joins TRBV23-1 to TRBJ2-7; 7 nucleotides agree with TRBD1. TRBV23-1 is treated as an ORF (open reading frame) with a function not yet certain. CDR3 length: 16 amino acids. The trim removed 0 bases at V and 2 bases at J, leaving 7 bases unmatched. The CDR3 loop is CASSQSFSQGAYEQYF. CDR3 in DNA: TGCGCCAGCAGTCAATCCTTTAGTCAGGGGGCCTACGAGCAGTACTTC.

This clone has only a few counts. This rearrangement joins TRBV5-1 to TRBJ2-5; 13 bases are shared with TRBD2. V shed 4 bases and J 5 bases; nucleotides not matched to a gene: 8. The germline V gene has CDR1 SGHRS and CDR2 YFSETQ. The CDR3 extends over 16 amino acids. DNA of the CDR3: TGCGCCAGCAGCCAAGGGACTAGCGGGGCCCATGAGACCCAGTACTTC. The encoded protein is CASSQGTSGAHETQYF.

This chain joins TRBV28 and TRBJ2-1, with D tentatively TRBD1 (6 bases). Germline CDR1 is MDHEN and CDR2 is SYDVKM. The ends were cut back, 10 bases at V and 0 bases at J, with 16 bases in the middle. This CDR3 is 15 amino acids long. The CDR3 sequence is CATRWGLNSYNEQFF. In DNA form, the CDR3 reads TGTGCCACCAGATGGGGGCTAAACTCCTACAATGAGCAGTTCTTC.

The rearrangement links TRBV6-1 to TRBJ2-1, with 8 bases aligning to TRBD1. Unmatched junction bases numbered 7, after V lost 6 bases and J lost 9 bases. The CDR3 covers 13 residues. Germline V gene sequence: CDR1 MNHNS, CDR2 SASEGT. The CDR3 protein is CASSFDRGGEQFF. The CDR3 DNA sequence: TGTGCCAGCAGCTTTGACAGGGGAGGTGAGCAGTTCTTC.

The chain has TRBV19 and TRBJ1-3; D call uncertain. Trimming left V 5 bases short and J 5 bases short, with 22 bases between. From germline, CDR1 is LNHDA and CDR2 SQIVND (reference sequence). The CDR3 consists of 17 residues. The CDR3 sequence is CASSPEPGSRGRNTIYF. In DNA form, the CDR3 reads TGTGCCAGTAGTCCTGAACCGGGATCCAGAGGTAGAAACACCATATATTTT.

This chain uses TRBV6-5 with TRBJ2-7, with 12 bases matching TRBD1. V trimming: 2 bases; J trimming: 5 bases; junction bases outside the gene matches: 7. Germline CDR1 MNHEY, CDR2 SVGAGI. This CDR3 is built from 16 residues. CDR3 region: CASSYVPGTGGDEQYF. Written as DNA, the CDR3 is TGTGCCAGCAGTTACGTTCCGGGGACAGGGGGCGACGAGCAGTACTTC.

The chain joins TRBV27 to TRBJ1-4; 7 bases line up with TRBD1. This CDR3 is 13 amino acids long. Trimming took 3 bases from V and 6 from J; bases not matched to a gene: 1. CDR1 and CDR2 (germline): MNHEY, SMNVEV (reference sequence). CDR3 nucleotide sequence: TGTGCCAGCAGTTTCGACAGGGATGAAAAACTGTTTTTT. Translating gives CASSFDRDEKLFF.

This clone has just one count. The V call is TRBV9, the J call TRBJ1-4, with D hard to call. The CDR3 extends over 15 amino acids. The V gene lost 4 bases and the J gene lost 6 bases, with 16 bases spanning the gap. Germline-derived CDR1 and CDR2 are SGDLS and YYNGEE. The chain's CDR3 is CASSLTAEPYEKLFF. The CDR3 DNA sequence: TGTGCCAGCAGCCTAACAGCCGAACCCTATGAAAAACTGTTTTTT.

The chain is built from TRBV7-9 and TRBJ1-4; no clear D gene. From germline, CDR1 is SEHNR and CDR2 FQNEAQ (reference sequence). V was trimmed by 0 bases and J by 4 bases, leaving 9 bases between them. The CDR3 contains 15 residues. The chain's CDR3 is CASSLATPVNEKLFF. Written as DNA, the CDR3 is TGTGCCAGCAGCTTAGCGACACCGGTTAATGAAAAACTGTTTTTT.

The CDR3 DNA follows: TGTGCCAGTCTAAGACAGGGGGCGCCCACTGAAGCTTTCTTT. This translates into CASLRQGAPTEAFF. The genes are TRBV19 and TRBJ1-1; 10 bases match TRBD1. V lost 8 bases and J lost 4; bases outside the gene matches: 7. The germline CDR1 and CDR2 sequences are LNHDA and SQIVND (reference sequence). This CDR3 has 14 amino acids.

This chain connects TRBV7-6 to TRBJ1-4; D possibly corresponds to TRBD1 (5 bases). Germline CDR1 SGHVS, CDR2 FNYEAQ. This CDR3 is 16 amino acids long. The V end lost 5 bases, the J end lost 8 bases, and 21 bases lay between the germline ends. CDR3 bases: TGTGCCAGCAGCCCGGGGGATGGAGTTACAAGCGAAAAACTGTTTTTT. It encodes CASSPGDGVTSEKLFF.

The chain recombines TRBV5-6 with TRBJ2-2; 8 positions match TRBD1. Germline trimming cut 7 bases from V and 5 bases from J; bases unmatched to any gene: 7. This CDR3 is 14 amino acids long. Germline lookup yields CDR1 SGHDT and CDR2 YYEEEE. CDR3 sequence (DNA): TGTGCCAGCGGACGGACAGGGCTAACCGGGGAGCTGTTTTTT. Translation: CASGRTGLTGELFF.

A few counts support this clone. The rearrangement links TRBV5-4 to TRBJ1-1, with D perhaps TRBD1 (5 bases). With 0 bases removed from V and 2 bases from J, the gap between germline ends came to 11 bases. The V gene's germline CDR1 is SGHNT and CDR2 YYREEE (reference sequence). The CDR3 loop spans 15 amino acids. The CDR3 DNA sequence: TGTGCCAGCAGCTTGGCCGGGACCGCAAACACTGAAGCTTTCTTT. Translating gives CASSLAGTANTEAFF. Full variable domain (rest looked up from reference TRBV5-4 and TRBJ1-1): ETGVTQSPTHLIKTRGQQVTLRCSSQSGHNTVSWYQQALGQGPQFIFQYYREEENGRGNFPPRFSGLQFPNYSSELNVNALELDDSALYLCASSLAGTANTEAFFGQGTRLTVV.

The rearrangement uses TRBV6-1 and TRBJ2-3; D is unresolved. Trimming left V 0 bases short and J 5 bases short, with 6 bases between. This CDR3 comprises 13 residues. From germline, CDR1 is MNHNS and CDR2 SASEGT. CDR3: CASSEASRDTQYF. DNA of the CDR3: TGTGCCAGCAGTGAAGCTTCGAGAGATACGCAGTATTTT.